The rows below give T cell receptor beta chains drawn from one sample of a study of response to subunit inactivated influenza vaccine. TCRdb analysed the RT-PCR reads with MiXCR anew, one entry per CDR3 protein. The sample holds just under 250,000 distinct CDR3 sequences, 9% to 15% seen once. The source material was non-naive T cells sorted from PBMCs, sampled 14 to 15 days before vaccination. All receptors derive from a man aged 45-60 years who received an inactivated influenza vaccine. Both conserved end residues are part of each CDR3. The D gene is left open where the match is weak. Clone size is shown for a subset of rows, as once, few, many or a class of expanded clone.

V	D	J	size	CDR3	DNA
TRBV6-2/TRBV6-3	TRBD1	TRBJ2-1	-	CASSKSGTGYYNEQFF	TGTGCCAGCAGTAAGTCCGGGACAGGCTACTACAATGAGCAGTTCTTC
TRBV28	-	TRBJ1-2	few	CASSLHPRGSNGYTF	TGTGCCAGCAGTTTACACCCAAGGGGCAGCAATGGCTACACCTTC
TRBV11-1	-	TRBJ1-4	many	CASSRIGHPSKLFF	TGTGCCAGCAGCCGTATTGGACACCCTTCGAAACTGTTTTTT
TRBV25-1	-	TRBJ1-2	-	CASSELSVNYGYTF	TGTGCCAGCAGTGAATTGTCGGTTAACTATGGCTACACCTTC
TRBV27	-	TRBJ2-7	many	CASSLIGARSHSYEQYF	TGTGCCAGCAGTTTAATAGGGGCCAGGTCTCACTCCTACGAGCAGTACTTC
TRBV10-3	TRBD1	TRBJ2-7	-	CAISDRGTGDISYEQYF	TGTGCCATCAGTGATCGAGGGACAGGGGATATTTCCTACGAGCAGTACTTC
TRBV27	-	TRBJ2-7	many	CASGLDWGEKYF	TGTGCCAGCGGCCTAGATTGGGGGGAAAAGTACTTC
TRBV28	TRBD1	TRBJ2-7	-	CASRPGTVGVEQYF	TGTGCCAGCAGGCCGGGGACAGTGGGGGTCGAGCAGTACTTC
TRBV10-3	-	TRBJ1-2	-	CAIRDGTTLNYGYTF	TGTGCCATCAGGGATGGGACAACGCTTAACTATGGCTACACCTTC
TRBV12-3/TRBV12-4	-	TRBJ1-6	-	CASSPGGENSPLHF	TGTGCCAGCAGCCCCGGGGGGGAGAATTCACCCCTCCACTTT
TRBV12-3/TRBV12-4	TRBD1	TRBJ1-6	many	CASSFDRGGSPLHF	TGTGCCAGCAGTTTTGACAGGGGTGGTTCACCCCTCCACTTT
TRBV10-1	TRBD1	TRBJ1-4	-	CASSLGQGGRKLFF	TGCGCCAGCAGCCTCGGACAGGGTGGAAGAAAACTGTTTTTT
TRBV4-2	TRBD2	TRBJ2-3	-	CASSHPPGTSDRDTQYF	TGTGCCAGCAGCCACCCTCCCGGGACTAGCGATAGGGATACGCAGTATTTT
TRBV7-2	TRBD1	TRBJ2-7	-	CASSWGNRGEQYF	TGTGCCAGCAGTTGGGGAAACAGGGGCGAGCAGTACTTC
TRBV4-3	-	TRBJ2-7	few	CASSQAVGPTSYEQYF	TGCGCCAGCAGCCAAGCCGTAGGCCCGACGTCCTACGAGCAGTACTTC
TRBV5-1	TRBD2	TRBJ2-5	-	CASSLAPLAGTGETQYF	TGCGCCAGCAGCTTGGCCCCACTAGCGGGAACGGGGGAGACCCAGTACTTC
TRBV28	-	TRBJ1-2	many	CASSEGGVGYGYTF	TGTGCCAGCAGTGAGGGAGGAGTCGGCTATGGCTACACCTTC
TRBV4-1	TRBD2	TRBJ2-3	many	CASSLPASGPTQYF	TGCGCCAGCAGCCTGCCGGCTAGCGGGCCTACGCAGTATTTT
TRBV9	TRBD1	TRBJ2-2	-	CASSVRQGSTGELFF	TGTGCCAGCAGCGTACGACAGGGAAGCACCGGGGAGCTGTTTTTT
TRBV29-1	TRBD2	TRBJ2-3	many	CSVVLAGGTDTQYF	TGCAGCGTCGTTCTAGCGGGGGGCACAGATACGCAGTATTTT
TRBV7-2	-	TRBJ2-3	many	CASSPSGTEATQYF	TGTGCCAGCAGCCCCTCAGGGACCGAGGCTACGCAGTATTTT
TRBV28	TRBD1	TRBJ1-5	few	CASSRIGTGTYQPQHF	TGTGCCAGCAGTCGCATCGGGACAGGGACTTATCAGCCCCAGCATTTT
TRBV29-1	-	TRBJ2-3	-	CSVLLWGGLLPTDTQYF	TGCAGCGTTTTACTGTGGGGGGGCCTCCTTCCCACAGATACGCAGTATTTT